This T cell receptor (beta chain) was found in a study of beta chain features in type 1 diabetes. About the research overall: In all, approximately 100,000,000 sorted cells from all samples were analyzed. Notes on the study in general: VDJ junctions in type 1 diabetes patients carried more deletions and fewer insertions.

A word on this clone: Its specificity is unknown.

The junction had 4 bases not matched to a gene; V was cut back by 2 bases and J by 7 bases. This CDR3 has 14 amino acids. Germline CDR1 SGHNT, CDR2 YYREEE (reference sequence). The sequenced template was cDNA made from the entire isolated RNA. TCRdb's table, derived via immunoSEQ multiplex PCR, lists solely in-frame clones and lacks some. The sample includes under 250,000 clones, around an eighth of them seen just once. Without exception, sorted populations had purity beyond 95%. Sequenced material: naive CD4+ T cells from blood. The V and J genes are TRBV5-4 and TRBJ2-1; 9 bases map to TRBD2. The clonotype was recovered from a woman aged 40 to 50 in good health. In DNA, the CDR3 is TGTGCCAGCAGCTTCAGCGGGGGGAGGAATGAGCAGTTCTTC. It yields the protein CASSFSGGRNEQFF.